A selection of T cell receptor beta chains follows, all from one sample in a study of regulatory T cells in long-lasting Graves disease. Each CDR3 protein gets one entry after TCRdb re-called the multiplex PCR reads with MiXCR. The sample has some 410,000 distinct CDR3 sequences; roughly 15% are singletons. These data also formed part of another study, on T cells in Graves' hyperthyroidism and ophthalmopathy.

The material was peripheral blood mononuclear cells (PBMCs), obtained at new diagnosis, from a patient treated with antithyroid drugs. These receptors all come from a woman aged 25 to 45 with Graves disease. Each CDR3 is given with its conserved first and last residue. A D gene is named only where the DNA matches it firmly. Size tells how often a clone was seen (once, few, many) or the class of an expanded clone, and some rows leave it out.

TRBD2,many,TRBV7-8,TRBJ2-1,TGTGCCAGCAGCGCTGACGGGAGGCCGAGAGCCTACAATGAGCAGTTCTTC,CASSADGRPRAYNEQFF
.,many,TRBV6-2/TRBV6-3,TRBJ1-1,TGTGCCAGCAGCCCGATCGAGGGGGGGCTGAACACTGAAGCTTTCTTT,CASSPIEGGLNTEAFF
.,few,TRBV20-1,TRBJ1-1,TGCAGTGCTAGAGGGGGGGGTTGGACTGAAGCTTTCTTT,CSARGGGWTEAFF
TRBD1,many,TRBV25-1,TRBJ1-5,TGTGCCAGCAGTGATATAACCGGGACAGGGATTCATCAGCCCCAGCATTTT,CASSDITGTGIHQPQHF
.,many,TRBV5-1,TRBJ2-1,TGCGCCAGCAGCTTGGGGTCCGGCCGTGGGGGGTTCTTC,CASSLGSGRGGFF
.,many,TRBV28,TRBJ2-7,TGTGCCAGCAGTCAACCGGGAAGGGCGGCTACCTACGAGCAGTACTTC,CASSQPGRAATYEQYF
.,many,TRBV14,TRBJ1-2,TGTGCCAGCAGCCACTCTATCGGCAGGGATGGCTACACCTTC,CASSHSIGRDGYTF
.,few,TRBV6-5,TRBJ1-3,TGTGCCAGCAGTTACCTCACAGGCTCTGGAAACACCATATATTTT,CASSYLTGSGNTIYF
TRBD2,.,TRBV5-4,TRBJ2-3,TGTGCCAGCAGCTTGATGGTAGCGGGGCCTTATGATACGCAGTATTTT,CASSLMVAGPYDTQYF
.,many,TRBV5-1,TRBJ2-3,TGCGCCAGCAGCTTGGGGGCTAGCACCCATAGACCCTACACAGATACGCAGTATTTT,CASSLGASTHRPYTDTQYF
TRBD2,many,TRBV5-5,TRBJ2-7,TGTGCCAGCAGCTTGGATTATACTAGCGGCCTGATGACCTACGAGCAGTACTTC,CASSLDYTSGLMTYEQYF
.,many,TRBV10-3,TRBJ1-1,TGTGCCATCAGAATAAGACATCTAGGCCCCTCGGACCTAGGAGCTTTCTTT,CAIRIRHLGPSDLGAFF
.,.,TRBV9,TRBJ1-4,TGTGCCAGCAGCCCGACAGCAGAAGGTGAAAAACTGTTTTTT,CASSPTAEGEKLFF
TRBD2,many,TRBV7-3,TRBJ2-1,TGTGCCAGCAGCTCGAGCGGGAGGGCCCTTAATGAGCAGTTCTTC,CASSSSGRALNEQFF
TRBD2,many,TRBV11-1,TRBJ2-1,TGTGCCAGCAGCTCGCCTATAGCGGGTTCCTACAATGAGCAGTTCTTC,CASSSPIAGSYNEQFF
.,many,TRBV28,TRBJ2-4,TGTGCCAGCAGTTTAAGGGCAGGGGAGGGAGGATGGTGGGCCAAAAACATTCAGTACTTC,CASSLRAGEGGWWAKNIQYF
TRBD1,many,TRBV7-8,TRBJ2-7,TGTGCCAGCAGCCGACTTTACAGGGGACGTAACTACGAGCAGTACTTC,CASSRLYRGRNYEQYF
TRBD1,.,TRBV12-5,TRBJ1-2,TGTGCTAGTGGGGACAGGGACTATGGCTACACCTTC,CASGDRDYGYTF
.,once,TRBV5-1,TRBJ1-3,TGCGCCAGCAGCGACGATAACTCTGGAAACACCATATATTTT,CASSDDNSGNTIYF
TRBD1,many,TRBV20-1,TRBJ1-1,TGCAGTGCTAGCGGGACAGGGGAAGAAGCTTTCTTT,CSASGTGEEAFF
TRBD1,few,TRBV4-2,TRBJ2-7,TGTGCCAGCAGCCAACCGGGACAGAAGAACGAGCAGTACTTC,CASSQPGQKNEQYF
.,many,TRBV6-5,TRBJ2-7,TGTGCCAGCAGTTTAGCCGTCTGGGAGAACGCCTACGAGCAGTACTTC,CASSLAVWENAYEQYF
.,.,TRBV7-8,TRBJ1-3,TGTGCCAGCAGCAGAGAAGCCTCTGGAAACACCACATATTTT,CASSREASGNTTYF
TRBD2,.,TRBV20-1,TRBJ2-1,TGCAGTGCTAGACCCCCGGGACTAGCGGGAGCTATGAGCTCCTACAATGAGCAGTTCTTC,CSARPPGLAGAMSSYNEQFF
.,many,TRBV3-1,TRBJ2-7,TGTGCCAGCAGCCCTCAGGGGACTCCCTACGAGCAGTACTTC,CASSPQGTPYEQYF
TRBD2,many,TRBV28,TRBJ2-1,TGTGCCAGCTACCAGCGGGAGGGCCAGGGCAATGAGCAGTTCTTC,CASYQREGQGNEQFF
TRBD1,many,TRBV24-1,TRBJ2-7,TGTGCCACCCTTTCAGGACAGGACAAGGTATACGAGCAGTACTTC,CATLSGQDKVYEQYF